This T cell receptor (beta chain) was retrieved from a study of blood T cell repertoires in COVID-19. Study as a whole: COVID-19 samples collected from the United States, Italy and Spain covered acute and convalescent phases. In each case, the material was cDNA or gDNA derived from T cells, B-cell-depleted T cells, or PBMCs.

Germline V lookup: CDR1 SGHTA, CDR2 FQGNSA. The trim removed 6 bases at V and 2 bases at J, leaving 7 bases unmatched. The CDR3 length is 15 residues. Authors' data handling: Estimates of nucleated cell counts were drawn from the amplification of reference gene primers. Sequenced by immunoSEQ multiplex PCR; TCRdb stores in-frame clones only, minus some. V and J calls and clone size are as listed in that table; D and trimming were resolved from the DNA. The table shows around 150,000 clones, with about 72% occurring only once. The receptor's source is a man aged 55-75 years who had recovered from COVID-19. The chain carries TRBV7-2 and TRBJ2-3, with 8 bases fitting TRBD2. Sequenced material: peripheral blood. CDR3 amino acids: CASRPPAGATDTQYF. CDR3 nucleotide sequence: TGTGCCAGCAGGCCGCCAGCGGGGGCCACAGATACGCAGTATTTT.